Following are 21 T cell receptor beta chains from one sample sequenced in a study of control samples from healthy donors and cancer patients. Profiled with immunoSEQ multiplex PCR; TCRdb holds only in-frame clones, not every one. The sample records 100,000 to 150,000 clones, roughly 95% being singletons. The material sequenced was blood. These TCRs come from a man aged 25-40 years in good health.

This sequence joins TRBV27 and TRBJ2-3; the D gene is possibly TRBD2 (5 bases). Germline V gene lookup returns CDR1 MNHEY and CDR2 SMNVEV (reference sequence). The CDR3 runs 14 residues. V was cut by 5 bases and J by 9 bases, with 18 bases left in between. The CDR3 coding sequence is TGTGCCAGCAGTACATTAGGGCCCGGCGGGACGCAGTATTTT. Translation gives CASSTLGPGGTQYF.

J is TRBJ1-3 and V is TRBV19; D unclear. The length of the CDR3 is 14 residues. Trimming cost V 5 bases and J 4 bases, with 12 bases left between them. CDR1 and CDR2 (germline): LNHDA, SQIVND (reference sequence). The CDR3 spells CASSPNGSGNTIYF. The CDR3 DNA follows: TGTGCCAGTAGTCCAAATGGATCGGGAAACACCATATATTTT.

This chain joins TRBV20-1 and TRBJ1-1; TRBD1 matches 8 bases. CDR3 length: 11 amino acids. V shed 4 bases, J shed 8 bases, and the junction held 3 bases outside the gene matches. From germline, CDR1 is DFQATT and CDR2 SNEGSKA (reference sequence). The CDR3 region has the DNA TGCAGTGCTACCGGACAGGGCGAAGCTTTCTTT. It yields the protein CSATGQGEAFF.

The chain recombines TRBV11-2 with TRBJ2-1; perhaps TRBD2 as D (6 bases). Germline CDR1 is SGHAT and CDR2 is FQNNGV. The CDR3 has 16 amino acids. V dropped 1 base and J dropped 4 bases, with 14 bases sitting between them. The DNA for the CDR3 is TGTGCCAGCAGCTTAGCCGCCGGGACTCAGTACAATGAGCAGTTCTTC. Protein sequence: CASSLAAGTQYNEQFF.

J is TRBJ1-1 and V is TRBV28; tentative D call: TRBD1 (5 bases). The CDR3 spans 15 residues. Germline V gene lookup returns CDR1 MDHEN and CDR2 SYDVKM. Trimming removed 9 bases at V and 3 bases at J, with 20 bases between. As DNA, the CDR3 is TGTGCCAGTTCGGGGGAGGCCTATCTGGACACTGAAGCTTTCTTT. This translates into CASSGEAYLDTEAFF. Full variable domain (outside the CDR3, taken from reference TRBV28 and TRBJ1-1): DVKVTQSSRYLVKRTGEKVFLECVQDMDHENMFWYRQDPGLGLRLIYFSYDVKMKEKGDIPEGYSVSREKKERFSLILESASTNQTSMYLCASSGEAYLDTEAFFGQGTRLTVV.

The table lists this clone with a count of one. V is TRBV19 and J is TRBJ1-6, with D unclear. The CDR3 length is 14 residues. CDR1 and CDR2 from the germline V gene are LNHDA and SQIVND (reference sequence). V was cut by 3 bases and J by 9 bases, with 12 bases left in between. CDR3: CASSMAALVSPLHF. The CDR3 DNA sequence: TGTGCCAGTAGTATGGCGGCATTGGTTTCACCCCTCCACTTT. Variable domain in full (rest from reference TRBV19 and TRBJ1-6): DGGITQSPKYLFRKEGQNVTLSCEQNLNHDAMYWYRQDPGQGLRLIYYSQIVNDFQKGDIAEGYSVSREKKESFPLTVTSAQKNPTAFYLCASSMAALVSPLHFGNGTRLTVT.

Of note for this clone: Mismatch with germline at one junction end may stem from a read error. The chain recombines TRBV5-1 with TRBJ1-1; TRBD1 matches 7 bases. This CDR3 comprises 13 residues. Germline CDR1 reads SGHRS; CDR2 reads YFSETQ. CDR3 nucleotide sequence: TGCGCCAGCAGCTTGGCCGGGGCAGGGGGAGGATTTTTT. Its translation is CASSLAGAGGGFF.

The chain has TRBV28 and TRBJ2-7; no clear D gene. This CDR3 has 13 residues. Trimming pared 4 bases from V and 3 bases from J, leaving 10 bases between. Germline CDR1 reads MDHEN; CDR2 reads SYDVKM. CDR3 DNA: TGTGCCAGCAGTTCCCCTGACGGCTACGAGCAGTACTTC. Translating it yields CASSSPDGYEQYF.

The chain combines TRBV18 with TRBJ2-2; D remains unclear. Germline CDR1 and CDR2: KGHSH and LQKENI. The CDR3 is 13 amino acids. The ends were cut back, 5 bases at V and 5 bases at J, with 9 bases in the middle. CDR3 region: CASSSVSTGELFF. The CDR3 DNA reads TGTGCCAGCTCATCCGTATCAACCGGGGAGCTGTTTTTT.

The chain is built from TRBV3-1 (or the pseudogene TRBV3-2) and TRBJ2-7, with a weak D call TRBD1 (5 bases). The V and J ends lost 1 base and 4 bases respectively, with 11 bases between them. Germline V gene sequence: CDR1 LGHDT, CDR2 YNNKEL (reference sequence). This CDR3 comprises 14 residues. As DNA, the CDR3 is TGTGCCAGCAGCCAAGTTTCAGGGCGATACGAGCAGTACTTC. Its translation: CASSQVSGRYEQYF.

This chain connects TRBV6-2 or TRBV6-3 to TRBJ2-1; the match to TRBD1 covers 12 bases. V trimming: 2 bases; J trimming: 8 bases; junction bases outside the gene matches: 7. CDR3 length: 16 amino acids. Germline assignment: CDR1 MNHEY and CDR2 SVGEGT. In nucleotides, the CDR3 is TGTGCCAGCAGTTACCCGAGCGGGACAGGGGGCGATGAGCAGTTCTTC. This translates into CASSYPSGTGGDEQFF.

This CDR3 is CASSPPFGADTQYF. In DNA, the CDR3 is TGTGCCAGCTCACCACCCTTCGGGGCCGATACGCAGTATTTT. The chain is built from TRBV18 and TRBJ2-3, with D perhaps being TRBD1 or TRBD2 (5 bases each). The CDR3 has 14 amino acids. Germline V gene sequence: CDR1 KGHSH, CDR2 LQKENI. The ends were cut back, 0 bases at V and 6 bases at J, with 10 bases in the middle.

The chain joins TRBV28 to TRBJ1-4; the D gene is possibly TRBD1 (6 bases). The CDR3 runs to 14 residues. Germline CDR1 and CDR2: MDHEN and SYDVKM. V lost 6 bases to trimming and J lost 5 bases, with 13 bases between them. The CDR3 spells CASSPSGQNEKLFF. In nucleotides, the CDR3 is TGTGCCAGCAGCCCCTCAGGACAGAATGAAAAACTGTTTTTT.

This chain joins TRBV5-4 and TRBJ1-6; tentative D call: TRBD1 (5 bases). The CDR3 sequence is 14 residues long. V lost 2 bases and J lost 9, with 12 bases in between. Germline V gene sequence: CDR1 SGHNT, CDR2 YYREEE (reference sequence). The CDR3 loop reads CASSFWTSPSPLHF. The CDR3 DNA is TGTGCCAGCAGCTTTTGGACATCGCCTTCACCCCTCCACTTT.

V usage is TRBV7-2 and J usage is TRBJ1-5; 9 bases agree with TRBD1. Losses at the gene ends were 4 bases for V and 4 bases for J; bases not matched to a gene: 5. The CDR3 has 15 amino acids. Germline CDR1 reads SGHTA; CDR2 reads FQGNSA. CDR3 sequence: CASSSTGGENQPQHF. DNA for the CDR3: TGTGCCAGCAGCTCTACAGGGGGCGAGAATCAGCCCCAGCATTTT. Filled out from reference TRBV7-2 and TRBJ1-5, the complete variable domain reads GAGVSQSPSNKVTEKGKDVELRCDPISGHTALYWYRQSLGQGLEFLIYFQGNSAPDKSGLPSDRFSAERTGGSVSTLTIQRTQQEDSAVYLCASSSTGGENQPQHFGDGTRLSIL.

The chain has TRBV28 and TRBJ2-1; 10 nucleotides align to TRBD1. The CDR3 is made up of 15 amino acids. V shed 5 bases and J 5 bases; nucleotides not matched to a gene: 6. Germline V lookup: CDR1 MDHEN, CDR2 SYDVKM. CDR3 residues: CASSTPGQGNNEQFF. In DNA, the CDR3 is TGTGCCAGCAGTACACCGGGACAGGGGAACAATGAGCAGTTCTTC. The full variable domain, its missing parts supplied by reference TRBV28 and TRBJ2-1, is DVKVTQSSRYLVKRTGEKVFLECVQDMDHENMFWYRQDPGLGLRLIYFSYDVKMKEKGDIPEGYSVSREKKERFSLILESASTNQTSMYLCASSTPGQGNNEQFFGPGTRLTVL.

The chain links TRBV5-1 to TRBJ1-1; 8 bases match TRBD1. The CDR3 runs to 16 residues. CDR1 is SGHRS and CDR2 is YFSETQ in the germline V gene. With V trimmed by 2 bases and J by 1 base, 7 bases remained unmatched. The CDR3, as DNA: TGCGCCAGCAGCTTAGGGGGGACAGGTCAGAACACTGAAGCTTTCTTT. Translation: CASSLGGTGQNTEAFF.

The rearrangement uses TRBV6-5 and TRBJ2-7; the D gene is possibly TRBD2 (6 bases). Germline CDR1 is MNHEY and CDR2 is SVGAGI. Trimming stripped 0 bases from V and 0 bases from J, with 9 bases between. The CDR3 is 15 amino acids. The DNA for the CDR3 is TGTGCCAGCAGTTACTCTGACGGGAGCTCCTACGAGCAGTACTTC. Encoded protein: CASSYSDGSSYEQYF.

The rearrangement joins TRBV2 to TRBJ1-1; the D gene is possibly TRBD1 (5 bases). In germline, CDR1 is SNHLY, CDR2 FYNNEI. The V end was cut by 7 bases, the J end by 8 bases, with 14 bases between. This CDR3 spans 12 amino acids. CDR3 in amino acids: CASTGTWGEAFF. CDR3 DNA: TGTGCCAGCACCGGGACCTGGGGGGAAGCTTTCTTT.

The gene calls are TRBV6-5 and TRBJ1-6, with D unresolved. This CDR3 has 14 residues. Trimming cost V 8 bases and J 7 bases, with 15 bases left between them. The V gene's germline CDR1 is MNHEY and CDR2 SVGAGI. The CDR3 here is CASAFRETNSPLHF. Written as DNA, the CDR3 is TGTGCCAGCGCGTTCCGGGAGACCAATTCACCCCTCCACTTT.

The chain uses TRBV19 and TRBJ2-1; D is unresolved. The CDR3 loop spans 12 amino acids. Germline V gene data show CDR1 as LNHDA and CDR2 as SQIVND (reference sequence). V dropped 5 bases and J dropped 5 bases, with 7 bases sitting between them. In nucleotides, the CDR3 is TGTGCCAGTAGTTCGGCTAACAATGAGCAGTTCTTC. This translates into CASSSANNEQFF.